This T cell receptor (beta chain) was identified during a study of T cell responses to AZD1222 COVID-19 vaccine. Background on the study: Whether given at about 4 or about 12 weeks, second doses were pooled.

Remarks on this clone: Its antigen is unidentified.

Sequencing was performed with immunoSEQ multiplex PCR; in TCRdb, only in-frame clones are kept and a portion is missing. The table shows about 98,000 clones, with around 83% occurring only once. General study points: Just six people given AZD1222 tested seropositive at baseline.

The germline V and J ends were trimmed by 1 base and 1 base, with 4 bases remaining between them. CDR3 length: 13 amino acids. Germline CDR1 SGHTA, CDR2 FQGNSA. This clonotype originated in an adult in good health. The sequenced sample was peripheral blood, obtained on day 0 of AZD1222 vaccination. The V call is TRBV7-2, the J call TRBJ1-1; D gene ambiguous. CDR3 sequence reads: CASSLERNTEAFF. The CDR3 region has the DNA TGTGCCAGCAGCTTAGAACGGAACACTGAAGCTTTCTTT.